Listed here is a single TCR beta chain. This specimen belongs to a study of technical replicates of blood from a handful of donors. Repertoires were generated with immunoSEQ multiplex PCR, while TCRdb's copy carries only in-frame clones and drops some. The table lists approximately 97,000 clones, approximately 95% of them singletons. CDR1 is MNHNY, CDR2 SVGAGI, per germline (reference sequence). The V end lost 6 bases, the J end lost 5 bases, and 13 bases lay between the germline ends. The CDR3 extends over 13 amino acids. This clonotype originated in a human donor in good health. The rearrangement links TRBV6-6 to TRBJ2-5; D gene unclear. Sequencing input: T cells isolated from PBMCs. The DNA of the CDR3 is TGTGCCAGCAGCTACAGAGCCCGGGAGACCCAGTACTTC. This sequence encodes CASSYRARETQYF.